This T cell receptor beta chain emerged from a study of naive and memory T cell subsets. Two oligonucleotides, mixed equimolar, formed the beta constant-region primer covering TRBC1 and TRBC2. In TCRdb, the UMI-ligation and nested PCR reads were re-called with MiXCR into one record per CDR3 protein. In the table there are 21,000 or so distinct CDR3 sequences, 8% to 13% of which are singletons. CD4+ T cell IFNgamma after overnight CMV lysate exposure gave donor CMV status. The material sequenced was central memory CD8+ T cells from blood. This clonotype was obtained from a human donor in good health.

CDR3 sequence reads: CASISPYNEQFF. CDR3 DNA sequence: TGTGCCAGTATCAGTCCCTACAATGAGCAGTTCTTC. The chain is built from TRBV19 and TRBJ2-1; D is unclear. Trimming shortened V by 7 bases and J by 2 bases, and 6 bases separated the two germline ends. The CDR3 contains 12 residues. Germline V CDR1 and CDR2: LNHDA, SQIVND (reference sequence).